This T cell receptor beta chain was profiled in a study of T cells expressing NK-cell markers. Germline CDR1 reads SGHAT; CDR2 reads FQNNGV. The CDR3 has 16 residues. From its re-call of the 5' RACE reads, TCRdb lists each CDR3 protein once, without DNA. The listing records roughly 420,000 distinct CDR3 sequences. Notes on the study in general: In several donors, dominant clonotypes made up about 25-65% of CD3+CD56-NKG2C+ cells. NKG2C+ dominant clonotype frequencies in 5 or 6 donors were about 1.0-7.5% of CD8+ T cells.

About this clonotype itself: Its antigen is not known.

The sample taken for sequencing was blood T cells: a sorted CD56 or NKG2C T cell subset, CD4+ or CD8+ T cells, or bulk PBMC T cells (not recorded which). The source is a woman between 18 and 70 years old in good health. V and J are TRBV11-2 and TRBJ2-3; TCRdb's D call, TRBD1, is unchecked because there is no DNA. CDR3 in amino acids: CASSLEPGQGTDTQYF.